The subject of this entry is one T cell receptor beta chain. What this receptor recognizes is not known. It has no much larger one-base neighbor in the sample; base qualities were not kept. This sample was included in a study of T cells in tumors after PD-1 blockade (dated by TCRdb to the late 2010s). For context, the study as a whole: Patients were excluded if they had prior checkpoint blockade, use of systemic immunosuppressants, or recent radiotherapy or other anti-cancer therapy within 4 weeks. Patients received pembrolizumab 200 mg every 3 weeks or cemiplimab 350 mg every 2 weeks. To compare blood and tumor clonotypes, bulk TCR sequencing was performed on nine to ten peripheral blood samples from a few patients. Clinical response was assessed using RECIST version 1.1. Paired single-cell RNA and TCR sequencing was performed on site-matched tumors from BCC or SCC patients before and after anti-PD-1 therapy. Peripheral blood samples averaged approximately 110,000 TCR templates (range 24,679-257,772) and about 36,000 unique clonotypes. Ongoing daily vismodegib 150 mg was also given to a subset of patients during anti-PD-1 treatment.

Genomic DNA extracted from tumor biopsies or peripheral blood was used for bulk TCRbeta sequencing, with input ranging from about 616 ng to 6,500 ng. All patients had histologically proven advanced or metastatic basal or squamous cell carcinoma and were poor candidates for surgical resection. The basal cell carcinoma cohort was made up of under twelve patients, and bulk tumor TCR sequencing was performed for 8 of these patients. The immunoSEQ platform was used for deep TCRbeta sequencing. On the study's bioinformatics: For further analysis, only productive rearrangements were exported out of the immunoSEQ Analyzer. Bulk TCRbeta clonotypes were assigned T cell phenotypes by matching to single-cell RNA+TCR-seq clones sharing the same TCRbeta sequence. Clone enrichment in tumor was computed as tumor frequency divided by PBMC frequency from bulk TCR sequencing. GLIPH was used to group TCRs into specificity groups, clusters of distinct TCRs likely recognizing common antigens via shared CDR3 motifs. The source is immuneACCESS, and TCRdb retained only in-frame sequences with V and J called. Part of the clones is not carried over; for the studies checked, unresolved V genes explain less than half of this, and the remainder is unexplained. V, J and clone size reflect that table, while D and trimming were determined from the DNA. This sample holds under 50,000 clones; 65% to 80% were observed only once. Clones ranked in the top ten supply 8% to 9.5% of the sample.

CDR1 and CDR2, per the germline V gene, are SGDLS and YYNGEE. V has 0 bases trimmed and J has 3 bases trimmed; junction bases matching no gene number 10. The CDR3 holds 17 amino acids from the cysteine to the phenylalanine. Just the 51-base CDR3 DNA is kept, in frame starting at base 1. The research as a whole found: Around 38% of the TCR clonotypes from tumors also showed up in blood, and some novel exhausted tumor clones were present in pre-treatment blood, which suggests peripheral recruitment. Where the novel T cell clones came from was not identified, and possible sources could include lymphoid organs or rare unexpanded clones inside the tumor or in the tumor periphery.

Sequencing used PBMCs, obtained before anti-PD-1 therapy. The TCR was taken from a human donor with advanced basal cell or squamous cell carcinoma (not recorded which). The rearranged segments are TRBV9 and TRBJ2-3; 7 nucleotides in the junction match TRBD1. The CDR3 corresponds to CASSVGGGTAFTDTQYF. The nucleotide sequence reads as follows: TGTGCCAGCAGCGTAGGAGGTGGGACAGCTTTTACAGATACGCAGTATTTT. With the rest looked up from the reference TRBV9 and TRBJ2-3 genes rather than sequenced, the full variable domain is DSGVTQTPKHLITATGQRVTLRCSPRSGDLSVYWYQQSLDQGLQFLIQYYNGEERAKGNILERFSAQQFPDLHSELNLSSLELGDSALYFCASSVGGGTAFTDTQYFGPGTRLTVL.